This T cell receptor (beta chain) was profiled in a study of tumor T cells in aggressive B-cell lymphoma. Only in-frame clones appear in the TCRdb table, and some are missing; sequencing was by immunoSEQ multiplex PCR. The table lists a few thousand clones, 80% to 95% of them singletons. V lost 5 bases and J 3 bases, leaving 13 bases between the germline ends. The CDR3 is 14 residues long. Germline loops: CDR1 SGHVS, CDR2 FQNEAQ. The clonotype originates from an adult with diffuse large B cell lymphoma. V is TRBV7-8 and J is TRBJ1-1; perhaps TRBD1 as D (5 bases). Sequencing was done on a sample of tumor tissue. DNA for the CDR3: TGTGCCAGCAGCCCGAGGGGAGGGGACACTGAAGCTTTCTTT. Protein: CASSPRGGDTEAFF. Filled out from reference TRBV7-8 and TRBJ1-1, the complete variable domain reads GAGVSQSPRYKVAKRGQDVALRCDPISGHVSLFWYQQALGQGPEFLTYFQNEAQLDKSGLPSDRFFAERPEGSVSTLKIQRTQQEDSAVYLCASSPRGGDTEAFFGQGTRLTVV.